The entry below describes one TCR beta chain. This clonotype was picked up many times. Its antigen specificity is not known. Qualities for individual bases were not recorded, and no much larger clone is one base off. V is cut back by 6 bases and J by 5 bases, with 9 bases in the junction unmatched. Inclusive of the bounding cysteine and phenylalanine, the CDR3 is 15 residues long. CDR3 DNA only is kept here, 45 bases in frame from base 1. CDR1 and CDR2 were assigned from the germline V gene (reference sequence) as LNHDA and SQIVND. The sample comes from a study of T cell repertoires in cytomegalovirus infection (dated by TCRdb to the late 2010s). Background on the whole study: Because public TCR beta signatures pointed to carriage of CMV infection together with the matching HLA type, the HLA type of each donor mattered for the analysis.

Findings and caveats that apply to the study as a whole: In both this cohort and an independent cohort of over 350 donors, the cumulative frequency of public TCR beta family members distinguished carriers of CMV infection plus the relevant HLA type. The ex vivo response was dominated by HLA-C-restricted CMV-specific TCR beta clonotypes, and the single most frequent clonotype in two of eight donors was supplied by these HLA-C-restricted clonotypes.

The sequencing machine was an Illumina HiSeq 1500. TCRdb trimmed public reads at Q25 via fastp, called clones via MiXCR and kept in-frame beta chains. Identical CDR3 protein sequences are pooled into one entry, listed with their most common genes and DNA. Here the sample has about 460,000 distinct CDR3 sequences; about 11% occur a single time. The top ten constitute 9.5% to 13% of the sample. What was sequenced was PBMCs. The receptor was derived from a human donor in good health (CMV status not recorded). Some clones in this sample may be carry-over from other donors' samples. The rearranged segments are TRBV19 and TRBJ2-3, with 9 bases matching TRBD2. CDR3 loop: CASRGTAGGRDTQYF. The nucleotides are TGTGCCAGTAGGGGGACGGCGGGAGGGAGAGATACGCAGTATTTT.